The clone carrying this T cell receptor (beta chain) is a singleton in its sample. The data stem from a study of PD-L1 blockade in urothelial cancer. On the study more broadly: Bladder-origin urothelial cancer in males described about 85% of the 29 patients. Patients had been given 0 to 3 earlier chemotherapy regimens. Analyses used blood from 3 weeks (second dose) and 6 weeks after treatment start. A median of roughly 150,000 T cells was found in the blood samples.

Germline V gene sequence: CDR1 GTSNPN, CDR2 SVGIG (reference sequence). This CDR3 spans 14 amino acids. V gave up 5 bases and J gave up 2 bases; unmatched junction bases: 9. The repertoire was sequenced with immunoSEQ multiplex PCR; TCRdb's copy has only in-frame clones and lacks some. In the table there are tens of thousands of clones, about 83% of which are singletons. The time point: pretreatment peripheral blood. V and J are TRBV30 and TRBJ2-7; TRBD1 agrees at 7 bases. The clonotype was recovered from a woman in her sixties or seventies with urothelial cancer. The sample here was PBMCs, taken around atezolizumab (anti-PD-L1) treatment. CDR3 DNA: TGTGCCTGGGGACGAGGGACAGCGACCTACGAGCAGTACTTC. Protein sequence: CAWGRGTATYEQYF. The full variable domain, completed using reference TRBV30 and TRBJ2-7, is SQTIHQWPATLVQPVGSPLSLECTVEGTSNPNLYWYRQAAGRGLQLLFYSVGIGQISSEVPQNLSASRPQDRQFILSSKKLLLSDSGFYLCAWGRGTATYEQYFGPGTRLTVT.